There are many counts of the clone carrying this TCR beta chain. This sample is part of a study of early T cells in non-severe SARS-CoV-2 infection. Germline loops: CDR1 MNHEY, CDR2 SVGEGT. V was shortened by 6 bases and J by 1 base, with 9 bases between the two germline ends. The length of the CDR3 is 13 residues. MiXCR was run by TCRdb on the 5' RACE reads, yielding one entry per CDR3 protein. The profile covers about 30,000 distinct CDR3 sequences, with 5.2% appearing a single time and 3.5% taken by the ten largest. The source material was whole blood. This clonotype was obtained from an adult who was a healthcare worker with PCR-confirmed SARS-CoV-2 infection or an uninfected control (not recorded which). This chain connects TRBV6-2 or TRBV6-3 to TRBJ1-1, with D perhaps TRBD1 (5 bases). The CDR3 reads CASSFDRNTEAFF. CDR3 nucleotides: TGTGCCAGCAGCTTCGACAGGAACACTGAAGCTTTCTTT.